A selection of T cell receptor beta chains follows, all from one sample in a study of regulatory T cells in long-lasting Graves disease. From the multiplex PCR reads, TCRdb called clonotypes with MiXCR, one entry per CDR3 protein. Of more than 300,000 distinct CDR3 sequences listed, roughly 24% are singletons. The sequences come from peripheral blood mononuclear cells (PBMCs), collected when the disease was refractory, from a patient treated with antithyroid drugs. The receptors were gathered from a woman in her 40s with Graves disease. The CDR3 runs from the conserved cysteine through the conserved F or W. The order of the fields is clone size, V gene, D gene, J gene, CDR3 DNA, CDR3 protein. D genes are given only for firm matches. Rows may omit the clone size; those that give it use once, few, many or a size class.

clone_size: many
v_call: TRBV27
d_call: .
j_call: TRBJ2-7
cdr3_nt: TGTGCCAGCAGTTTATACCCCCAGGGGTTGAGCGAGCAGTACTTC
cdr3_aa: CASSLYPQGLSEQYF

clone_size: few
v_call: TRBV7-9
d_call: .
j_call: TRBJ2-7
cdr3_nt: TGTGCCAGCAGCTTAGCGCTCCGTACCTACGAGCAGTACTTC
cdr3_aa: CASSLALRTYEQYF

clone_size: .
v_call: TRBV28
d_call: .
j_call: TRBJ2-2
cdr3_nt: TGTGCCAGCAGTTTAAGGTGGGACACCGGGGAGCTGTTTTTT
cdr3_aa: CASSLRWDTGELFF

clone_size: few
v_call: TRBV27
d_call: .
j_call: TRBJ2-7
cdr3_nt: TGTGCCAGCAGTTTCTCCAGCCGACCGGGCGAGCAGTACTTC
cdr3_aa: CASSFSSRPGEQYF

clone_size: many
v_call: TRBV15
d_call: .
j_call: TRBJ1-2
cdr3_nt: TGTGCCACCAGCAAAAAACAGGAGGGTATGAAGAGCTACACCTTC
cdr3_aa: CATSKKQEGMKSYTF

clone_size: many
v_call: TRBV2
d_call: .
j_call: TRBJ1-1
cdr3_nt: TGTGCCAGCAGTGGAGTGGGGGGTGAAGCTTTCTTT
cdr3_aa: CASSGVGGEAFF

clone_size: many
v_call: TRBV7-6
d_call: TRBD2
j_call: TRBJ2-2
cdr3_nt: TGTGCCAGCAGCTTGTGGCTAGCGGGAGGAAACGGGGAGCTGTTTTTT
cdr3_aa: CASSLWLAGGNGELFF

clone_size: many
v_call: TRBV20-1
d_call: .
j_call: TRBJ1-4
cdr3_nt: TGCAGTGCTCGGGAACAGGGCGGGCTTAATGAAAAACTGTTTTTT
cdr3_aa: CSAREQGGLNEKLFF

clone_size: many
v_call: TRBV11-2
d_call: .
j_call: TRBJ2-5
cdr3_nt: TGTGCCAGCAGCTTAGTAGGTGGCGCCTGGACAGAGACCCAGTACTTC
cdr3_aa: CASSLVGGAWTETQYF

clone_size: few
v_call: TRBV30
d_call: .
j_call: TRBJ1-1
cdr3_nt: TGTGCCTGGAGGTCACAGACTCTGGGGAACACTGAAGCTTTCTTT
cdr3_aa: CAWRSQTLGNTEAFF

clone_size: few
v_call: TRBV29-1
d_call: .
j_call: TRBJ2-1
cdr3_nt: TGCAGCGTTGAGCGGGGCAATGAGCAGTTCTTC
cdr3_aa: CSVERGNEQFF

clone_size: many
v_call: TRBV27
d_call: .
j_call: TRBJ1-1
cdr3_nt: TGTGCCAGCAGTATCGGACGGCGCACTGAAGCTTTCTTT
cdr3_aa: CASSIGRRTEAFF

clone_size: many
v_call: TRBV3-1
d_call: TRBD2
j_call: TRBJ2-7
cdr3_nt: TGTGCCAGCAGCCACGGACTAGCGGGGGCCTACGAGCAGTACTTC
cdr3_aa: CASSHGLAGAYEQYF

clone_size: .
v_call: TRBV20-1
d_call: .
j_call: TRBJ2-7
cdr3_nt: TGCAGTGCTAGCCGGGGAGGCGAGCAGTACTTC
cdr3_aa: CSASRGGEQYF

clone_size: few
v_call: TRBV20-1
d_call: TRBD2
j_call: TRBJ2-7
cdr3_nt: TGCAGCGGTACAGATCCGGGACTAGCGGGCTATCACGAGCAGTACTTC
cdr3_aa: CSGTDPGLAGYHEQYF

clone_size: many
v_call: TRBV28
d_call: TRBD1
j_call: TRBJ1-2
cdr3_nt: TGTGCCAGCATCACAGGGGGCTGGGACTATGGCTACACCTTC
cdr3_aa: CASITGGWDYGYTF

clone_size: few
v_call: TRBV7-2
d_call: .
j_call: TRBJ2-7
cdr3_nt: TGTGCCAGCAGCTTAGTGGCAGGACCCCTGGACTCCTACGAGCAGTACTTC
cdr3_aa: CASSLVAGPLDSYEQYF

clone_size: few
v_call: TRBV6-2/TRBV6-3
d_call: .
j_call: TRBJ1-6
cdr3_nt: TGTGCCAGCAGTTACTCGGGGAGCTCCTATAATTCACCCCTCCACTTT
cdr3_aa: CASSYSGSSYNSPLHF

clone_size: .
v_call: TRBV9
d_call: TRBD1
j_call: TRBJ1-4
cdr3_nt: TGTGCCAGCAGCTCCGGGACAGGATTTTACGAAAAACTGTTTTTT
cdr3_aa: CASSSGTGFYEKLFF

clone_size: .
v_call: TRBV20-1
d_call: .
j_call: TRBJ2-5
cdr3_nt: TGCAGTGAAACGGGGGTGACCCAAGAGACCCAGTACTTC
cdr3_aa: CSETGVTQETQYF

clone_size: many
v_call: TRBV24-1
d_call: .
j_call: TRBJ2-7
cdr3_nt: TGTGCCACCAGTGGCAGGCGTACCTACGAGCAGTACTTC
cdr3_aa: CATSGRRTYEQYF

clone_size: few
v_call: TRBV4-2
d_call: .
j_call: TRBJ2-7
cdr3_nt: TGTGCCAGCAGCCAAGATAACGTATACGAGCAGTACTTC
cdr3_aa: CASSQDNVYEQYF

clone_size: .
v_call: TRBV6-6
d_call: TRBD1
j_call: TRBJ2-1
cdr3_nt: TGTGCCAGCAGTTACTCGGTACAGGGGACCTACAATGAGCAGTTCTTC
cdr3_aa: CASSYSVQGTYNEQFF

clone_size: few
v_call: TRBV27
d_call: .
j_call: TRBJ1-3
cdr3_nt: TGTGCCAGCAGTTCCGCAGGGGTTGCAAACACCATATATTTT
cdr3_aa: CASSSAGVANTIYF

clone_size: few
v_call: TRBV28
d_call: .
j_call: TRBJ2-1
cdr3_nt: TGTGCCAGCAGTACGGACTATTTTCCAACAAAAAACAATGAGCAGTTCTTC
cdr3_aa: CASSTDYFPTKNNEQFF

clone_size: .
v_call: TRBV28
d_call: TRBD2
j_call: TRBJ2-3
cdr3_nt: TGTGCCAGCAGGACCAGCGGGAGGACAGATACGCAGTATTTT
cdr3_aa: CASRTSGRTDTQYF

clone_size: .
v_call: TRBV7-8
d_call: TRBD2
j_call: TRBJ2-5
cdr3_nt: TGTGCCAGCAGCAAGGGACTAGCGGGAGTTGAGGAGACCCAGTACTTC
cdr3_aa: CASSKGLAGVEETQYF

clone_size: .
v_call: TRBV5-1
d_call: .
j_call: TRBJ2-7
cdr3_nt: TGCGCCAGCAGCTACAGGACGGACTACGAGCAGTACTTC
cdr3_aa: CASSYRTDYEQYF

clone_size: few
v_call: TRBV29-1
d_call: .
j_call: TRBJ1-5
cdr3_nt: TGCAGCGGCCCCTCCAACAATCAGCCCCAGCATTTT
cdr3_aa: CSGPSNNQPQHF

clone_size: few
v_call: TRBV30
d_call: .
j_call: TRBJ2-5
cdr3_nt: TGTGCCTGGAGCGCGGGACTCCAAGAGACCCAGTACTTC
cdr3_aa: CAWSAGLQETQYF

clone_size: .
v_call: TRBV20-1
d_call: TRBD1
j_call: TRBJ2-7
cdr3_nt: TGCAGTGTTCCGGACAGGGGCCAATACGAGCAGTACTTC
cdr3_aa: CSVPDRGQYEQYF

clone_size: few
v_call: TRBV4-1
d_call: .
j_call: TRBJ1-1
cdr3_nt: TGCGCCAGCAGCCACGTGCCCTGGACTGAAGCTTTCTTT
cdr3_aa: CASSHVPWTEAFF

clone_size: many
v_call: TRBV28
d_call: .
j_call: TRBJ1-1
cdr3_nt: TGTGCCAGCATCCTTGCCGGGGTTGGGGCTTTCTTT
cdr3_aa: CASILAGVGAFF

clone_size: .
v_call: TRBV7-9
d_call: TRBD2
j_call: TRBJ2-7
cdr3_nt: TGTGCCAGCGGGGAGGGGTCCTACGAGCAGTACTTC
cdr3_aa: CASGEGSYEQYF

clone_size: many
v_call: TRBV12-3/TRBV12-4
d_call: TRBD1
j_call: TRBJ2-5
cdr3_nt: TGTGCCAGCAGTTTGCGGCAGGGGGCTGTAGAGACCCAGTACTTC
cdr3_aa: CASSLRQGAVETQYF

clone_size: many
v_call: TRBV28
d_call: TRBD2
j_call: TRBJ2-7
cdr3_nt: TGTGCCAGCAGTCCCACTAGCGGCCGCTCCTACGAGCAGTACTTC
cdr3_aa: CASSPTSGRSYEQYF

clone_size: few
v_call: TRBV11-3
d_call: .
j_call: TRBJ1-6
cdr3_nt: TGTGCCAGCAGCTTAGGGAGGGATTCACCCCTCCACTTT
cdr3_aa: CASSLGRDSPLHF

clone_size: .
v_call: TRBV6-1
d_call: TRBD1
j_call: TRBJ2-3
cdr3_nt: TGTGCCAGCAGGCCGGGACAGAACACAGATACGCAGTATTTT
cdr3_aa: CASRPGQNTDTQYF

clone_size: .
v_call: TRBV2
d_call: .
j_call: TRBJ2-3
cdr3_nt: TGTGCCAGCAGTGATCAGGACGAAAAAACTTACACAGATACGCAGTATTTT
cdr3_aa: CASSDQDEKTYTDTQYF

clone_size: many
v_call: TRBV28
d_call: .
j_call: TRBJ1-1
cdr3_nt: TGTGCCAGCAATGGGCGGTTGAACACTGAAGCTTTCTTT
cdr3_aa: CASNGRLNTEAFF

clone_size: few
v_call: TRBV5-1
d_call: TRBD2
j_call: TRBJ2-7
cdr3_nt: TGCGCCAGCAGCTTACTAGCGGGAGAGTCCGAGCAGTACTTC
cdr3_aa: CASSLLAGESEQYF

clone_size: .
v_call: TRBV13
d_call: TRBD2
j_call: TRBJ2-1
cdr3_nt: TGTGCCAGCAGCGTCCTAGCGGGAGGGCGGTTTGAGCAGTTCTTC
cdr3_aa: CASSVLAGGRFEQFF

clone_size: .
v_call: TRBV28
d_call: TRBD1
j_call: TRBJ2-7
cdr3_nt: TGTGCCAGCAGTTTACTCTTGGGACAGGGGACCTACGAGCAGTACTTC
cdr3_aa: CASSLLLGQGTYEQYF

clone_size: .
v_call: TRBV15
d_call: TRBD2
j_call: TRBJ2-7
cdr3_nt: TGTGCCACCAGCAGAGATAGGAGGCGGGAGTCCATCTACGAGCAGTACTTC
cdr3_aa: CATSRDRRRESIYEQYF

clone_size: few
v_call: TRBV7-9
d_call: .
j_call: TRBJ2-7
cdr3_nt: TGTGCCAGCAGCCATTACAGGGGAGCGGGCGAGCAGTACTTC
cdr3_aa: CASSHYRGAGEQYF

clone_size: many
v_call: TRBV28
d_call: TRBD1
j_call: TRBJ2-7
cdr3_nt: TGTGCCAGCAGTTTTCCCAGGGGGCTTCTTTCCTACGAGCAGTACTTC
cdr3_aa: CASSFPRGLLSYEQYF

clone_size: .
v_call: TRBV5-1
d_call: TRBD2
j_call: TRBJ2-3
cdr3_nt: TGCGCCAGCAGCTTGATCATCGGGCAACGAGCGGGAGGGCCCACAGATACGCAGTATTTT
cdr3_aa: CASSLIIGQRAGGPTDTQYF

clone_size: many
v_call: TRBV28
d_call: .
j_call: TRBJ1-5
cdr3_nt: TGTGCCAGCAGTCTTGACAGAAATCAGCCCCAGCATTTT
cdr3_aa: CASSLDRNQPQHF

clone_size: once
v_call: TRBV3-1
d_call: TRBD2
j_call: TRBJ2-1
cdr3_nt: TGTGCCAGCAGCCAAGATCTTGGGACTAGCGGGAACCACAATGAGCAGTTCTTC
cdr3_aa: CASSQDLGTSGNHNEQFF

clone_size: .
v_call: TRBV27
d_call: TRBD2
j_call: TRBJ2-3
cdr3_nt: TGTGCCAGCAAAAGGACTAGCGGAGTCACAGATACGCAGTATTTT
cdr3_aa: CASKRTSGVTDTQYF